Described below is a single TCR beta chain sequence and its context. The source of the sample is a study of T cell changes during pregnancy in multiple sclerosis. Assay: immunoSEQ multiplex PCR; the TCRdb copy retains only in-frame clones and omits some. The sample holds more than 15,000 clones, approximately 90% seen once. Germline V gene data show CDR1 as SGHAT and CDR2 as FQNNGV. V was cut by 1 base and J by 3 bases, with 17 bases left in between. The CDR3 is 17 amino acids. J is TRBJ2-3 and V is TRBV11-2, with TRBD2 as a possible D gene (6 bases). The sample was CD4+ T cells from peripheral blood mononuclear cells, taken in the first trimester of pregnancy. This TCR derives from a female donor in good health, enrolled as a control in a pregnancy study. Here the CDR3 DNA reads TGTGCCAGCAGCTTAGGTGGGGCGGGGAGAGTAACAGATACGCAGTATTTT. As protein: CASSLGGAGRVTDTQYF.